The rows below give T cell receptor beta chains drawn from one sample of a study of radiotherapy plus CTLA-4 blockade in lung cancer. Sequencing was performed with immunoSEQ multiplex PCR; in TCRdb, only in-frame clones are kept and a portion is missing. In the table there are around 78,000 clones, around 79% of which are singletons. This material consisted of peripheral blood, taken from a patient treated with radiotherapy plus ipilimumab. These receptors were obtained from a human donor with non-small cell lung cancer who had a partial response to radiotherapy plus ipilimumab. Some clones in this sample may be carry-over from other donors' samples. CDR3s include the opening cysteine and the closing phenylalanine or tryptophan. A D gene is named only where the DNA matches it firmly. Some rows mark clone size as missing; the rest say once, few, many or name a class of expanded clone.

d_call: TRBD1; clone_size: -; v_call: TRBV5-1; j_call: TRBJ2-5; cdr3_nt: TGCGCCAGCAGCTTGATGGGGACAGAAAAAGAGACCCAGTACTTC; cdr3_aa: CASSLMGTEKETQYF
d_call: TRBD1; clone_size: -; v_call: TRBV5-1; j_call: TRBJ1-1; cdr3_nt: TGCGCCAGCAGCCCGAGGACAGGGGGGATGAACACTGAAGCTTTCTTT; cdr3_aa: CASSPRTGGMNTEAFF
d_call: -; clone_size: once; v_call: TRBV29-1; j_call: TRBJ2-6; cdr3_nt: TGCAGCGTTGTTGGGAGCCGCTCTGGGGCCAACGTCCTGACTTTC; cdr3_aa: CSVVGSRSGANVLTF
d_call: -; clone_size: few; v_call: TRBV28; j_call: TRBJ1-5; cdr3_nt: TGTGCCAGCAGTTCCTCACTCCCCATCAATCAGCCCCAGCATTTT; cdr3_aa: CASSSSLPINQPQHF
d_call: -; clone_size: -; v_call: TRBV12-5; j_call: TRBJ1-5; cdr3_nt: TGTGCTAGTGGCCCGCAGACTTATGACGGATATCGGCCCCAGCATTTT; cdr3_aa: CASGPQTYDGYRPQHF
d_call: TRBD2; clone_size: few; v_call: TRBV11-2; j_call: TRBJ2-2; cdr3_nt: TGTGCCAGCAGCTTAGCGGGCGGGGGAACCGGGGAGCTGTTTTTT; cdr3_aa: CASSLAGGGTGELFF
d_call: -; clone_size: -; v_call: TRBV18; j_call: TRBJ2-5; cdr3_nt: TGTGCCAGCTCACCGAGGTCTGACCAAGAGACCCAGTACTTC; cdr3_aa: CASSPRSDQETQYF
d_call: -; clone_size: few; v_call: TRBV6-1; j_call: TRBJ1-5; cdr3_nt: TGTGCCAGCAGTGGGCGGGAGAATCAGCCCCAGCATTTT; cdr3_aa: CASSGRENQPQHF
d_call: TRBD2; clone_size: -; v_call: TRBV6-5; j_call: TRBJ2-1; cdr3_nt: TGTGCCAGCAGTTACTCGAGCGGGAGGGCCAACAATGAGCAGTTCTTC; cdr3_aa: CASSYSSGRANNEQFF
d_call: TRBD2; clone_size: -; v_call: TRBV5-6; j_call: TRBJ2-5; cdr3_nt: TGTGCCAGCAGCCGACTAGCGGGAACAGAGACCCAGTACTTC; cdr3_aa: CASSRLAGTETQYF
d_call: TRBD1; clone_size: -; v_call: TRBV5-4; j_call: TRBJ1-2; cdr3_nt: TGTGCCAGCAGCTTGTCGGACAGGGGCTATGGCTACACCTTC; cdr3_aa: CASSLSDRGYGYTF
d_call: TRBD1; clone_size: -; v_call: TRBV9; j_call: TRBJ2-3; cdr3_nt: TGTGCCAGCAGCGTGACAGGGGCCGGGGATATGCGGTATTTT; cdr3_aa: CASSVTGAGDMRYF
d_call: TRBD1; clone_size: -; v_call: TRBV7-9; j_call: TRBJ2-7; cdr3_nt: TGTGCCAGCAGCTGGGACAGGGGTCTTTCTAACGAGCAGTACTTC; cdr3_aa: CASSWDRGLSNEQYF
d_call: TRBD1; clone_size: -; v_call: TRBV5-1; j_call: TRBJ2-3; cdr3_nt: TGCGCCAGCAGCCTGGGACAGTACACAGATACGCAGTATTTT; cdr3_aa: CASSLGQYTDTQYF
d_call: -; clone_size: -; v_call: TRBV19; j_call: TRBJ2-7; cdr3_nt: TGTGCCAGTAAGGGGGTGTGGGACGAGCAGTACTTC; cdr3_aa: CASKGVWDEQYF